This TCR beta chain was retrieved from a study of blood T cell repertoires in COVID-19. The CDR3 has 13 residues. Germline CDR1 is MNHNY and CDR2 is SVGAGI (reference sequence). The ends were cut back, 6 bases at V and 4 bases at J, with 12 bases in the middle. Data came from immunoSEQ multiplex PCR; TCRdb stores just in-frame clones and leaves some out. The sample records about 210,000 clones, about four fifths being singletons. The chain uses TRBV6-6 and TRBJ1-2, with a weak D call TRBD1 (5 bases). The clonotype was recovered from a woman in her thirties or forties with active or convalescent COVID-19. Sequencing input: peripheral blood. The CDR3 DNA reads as TGTGCCAGCAGCCAACAGGCTAGCTATGGCTACACCTTC. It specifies CASSQQASYGYTF.